A selection of T cell receptor beta chains follows, all from one sample in a study of tumor-infiltrating lymphocytes in glioblastoma multiforme. TCRdb reprocessed the multiplex PCR reads with MiXCR, giving one entry per CDR3 protein. This sample yields 13,000 or so distinct CDR3 sequences, of which roughly 70% are seen a single time; roughly 30% belongs to the top ten. Specimen: brain tumor tissue. These receptors all stem from a male donor with glioblastoma. Both conserved end residues are part of each CDR3. A D gene is named only where the DNA matches it firmly. Clone size, where shown, is once, few, many, or a class for clones that have expanded.

j_call,v_call,d_call,cdr3_length,clone_size,cdr3_nt,cdr3_aa
TRBJ2-3,TRBV11-2,TRBD2,16,.,TGTGCCAGCAGCTTAGCTGGACTAGCGGGAGGTCCTACGCAGTATTTT,CASSLAGLAGGPTQYF
TRBJ2-7,TRBV11-2,TRBD2,16,.,TGTGCCAGCAGCTTCGGACTAGCGGGAGGGCCTTACGAGCAGTACTTC,CASSFGLAGGPYEQYF
TRBJ2-4,TRBV7-3,.,15,.,TGTACCAGCAGCACCGACGGGACAGCCAAAAACATTCAGTACTTC,CTSSTDGTAKNIQYF
TRBJ1-1,TRBV29-1,.,13,large,TGCAGCGCCTATCCGGGACAGAACACTGAAGCTTTCTTT,CSAYPGQNTEAFF
TRBJ2-5,TRBV2,TRBD2,15,once,TGTGTCAGCAGTGGAGGGACTACCACCCAAGAGACCCAGTACTTC,CVSSGGTTTQETQYF
TRBJ2-4,TRBV10-3,.,13,.,TGCGCCATCAGTGAAGACAGTGGGAACATTCAGTACTTC,CAISEDSGNIQYF
TRBJ2-2,TRBV11-3,.,13,.,TGTGCCAGCACTTCTTTGAACACCGGGGAGCTGTTCTTT,CASTSLNTGELFF
TRBJ2-2,TRBV11-2,.,14,many,TGTGCCAGCAGCTTAGGTCTAGATCCTGGGGGGCTGTTTTTT,CASSLGLDPGGLFF
TRBJ2-3,TRBV20-1,.,13,.,TGCAGTGCTAGACCCGGGGGCACGGATACGCAGTATTTT,CSARPGGTDTQYF
TRBJ2-1,TRBV20-1,.,16,.,TGCAGTGCTAAGGGGTGGTCCTGGAGGTCCTACAATGAGCAGTTCTTC,CSAKGWSWRSYNEQFF
TRBJ2-1,TRBV11-3,.,14,.,TGTGCCAGCAGCTTAGGTCCGGTCAACAATGAGCAGTTCTTC,CASSLGPVNNEQFF
TRBJ2-1,TRBV4-1,.,13,many,TGCGCCAGCAGCCAAGACTACCTCAATGAGCAGTTCTTC,CASSQDYLNEQFF
TRBJ2-6,TRBV20-1,.,17,few,TGCAGTGCCTGTATTAGCGGAGTAACCTCTGGGGCCAACGTCCTGACTTTC,CSACISGVTSGANVLTF
TRBJ2-7,TRBV11-2,TRBD2,15,once,TGTGCCAGCAGCTTCGGGACTAGTGGCTCCTACGAGCAGTACTTC,CASSFGTSGSYEQYF
TRBJ2-1,TRBV6-1,TRBD2,16,.,TGTGCCAGCAGTGAAAAAGGGTTACTAGCGGATGTGGAGCAGTTCTTC,CASSEKGLLADVEQFF
TRBJ2-7,TRBV20-1,.,19,.,TGCAGTACTAGAAAACCCGGGGCAGGGGTTTTCCTGAGCTCCTACGAGCAGTACTTC,CSTRKPGAGVFLSSYEQYF
TRBJ2-7,TRBV4-1,.,15,few,TGCGCCAGCAGCCAAGATGGAGTAGGCGCGGGCGAGCAGTACTTC,CASSQDGVGAGEQYF
TRBJ2-1,TRBV11-2,.,15,few,TGTGCCAGCAGCTTAGAGTCTAGCATGGGCCGTGAGCAGTTCTTC,CASSLESSMGREQFF
TRBJ2-5,TRBV3-1,TRBD2,18,few,TGTGCCAGCAGCCAAGAGGGGGGGAGGACCCGGCCTGGGGAGACCCAGTACTTC,CASSQEGGRTRPGETQYF
TRBJ2-1,TRBV5-1,TRBD2,17,.,TGCGCCAGCTGCTTGGCCCTAGCGGGAGATACCTACAATGAGCAATTCTTC,CASCLALAGDTYNEQFF
TRBJ2-1,TRBV20-1,.,14,.,TGCAGTGCTAGATTCGGAGGGCCTGACAATGAGCAGTTCTTC,CSARFGGPDNEQFF
TRBJ2-5,TRBV20-1,.,13,.,TGCAGCCCTTTGAACGAGGGAGGAGGGACCCAGTACTTC,CSPLNEGGGTQYF
TRBJ2-7,TRBV20-1,.,15,.,TGCAGTGCTAGCACGTTCAGGAGTACGGCCGTTGAGCAGTACTTC,CSASTFRSTAVEQYF
TRBJ1-1,TRBV12-3/TRBV12-4,TRBD1,15,once,TGTCCTAGCAGCCTAAAGGGGGCCGAACAGATTGAAGCTTTCTTT,CPSSLKGAEQIEAFF
TRBJ2-4,TRBV19,TRBD1,14,many,TGTGCCAGTATGGAGGGACAGGGAGGAAACATTCAGTACTTC,CASMEGQGGNIQYF